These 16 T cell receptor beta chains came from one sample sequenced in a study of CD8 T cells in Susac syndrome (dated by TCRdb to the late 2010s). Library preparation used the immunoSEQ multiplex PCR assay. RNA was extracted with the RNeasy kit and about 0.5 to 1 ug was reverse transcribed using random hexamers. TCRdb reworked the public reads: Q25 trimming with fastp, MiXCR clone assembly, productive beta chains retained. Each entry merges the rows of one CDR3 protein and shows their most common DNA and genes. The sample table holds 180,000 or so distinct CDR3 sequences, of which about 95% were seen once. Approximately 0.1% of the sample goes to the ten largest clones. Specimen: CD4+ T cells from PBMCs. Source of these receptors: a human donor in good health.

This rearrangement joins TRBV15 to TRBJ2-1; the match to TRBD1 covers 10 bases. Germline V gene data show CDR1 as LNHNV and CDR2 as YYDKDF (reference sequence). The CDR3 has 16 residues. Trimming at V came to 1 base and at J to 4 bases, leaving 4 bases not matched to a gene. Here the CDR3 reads CATSRVGTGVYNEQFF. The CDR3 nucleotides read TGTGCCACCAGCAGAGTAGGGACAGGGGTGTACAATGAGCAGTTCTTC.

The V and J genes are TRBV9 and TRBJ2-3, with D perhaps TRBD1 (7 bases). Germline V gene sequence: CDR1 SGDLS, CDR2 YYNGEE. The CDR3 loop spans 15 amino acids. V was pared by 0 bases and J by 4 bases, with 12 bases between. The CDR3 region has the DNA TGTGCCAGCAGCGTAGGCGGGACAGAATCAGATACGCAGTATTTT. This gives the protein CASSVGGTESDTQYF.

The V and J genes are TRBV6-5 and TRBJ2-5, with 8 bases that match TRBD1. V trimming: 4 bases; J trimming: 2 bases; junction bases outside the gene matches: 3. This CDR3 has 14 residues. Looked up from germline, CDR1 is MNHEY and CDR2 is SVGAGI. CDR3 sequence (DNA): TGTGCCAGCAGTTTAAGGACAGGGCAAGAGACCCAGTACTTC. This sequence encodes CASSLRTGQETQYF.

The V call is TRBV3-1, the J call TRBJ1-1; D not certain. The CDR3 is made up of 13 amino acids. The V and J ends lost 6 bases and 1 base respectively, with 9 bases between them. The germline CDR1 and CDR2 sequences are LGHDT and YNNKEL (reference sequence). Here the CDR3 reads CASSPTANTEAFF. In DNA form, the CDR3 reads TGTGCCAGCAGTCCGACGGCGAACACTGAAGCTTTCTTT. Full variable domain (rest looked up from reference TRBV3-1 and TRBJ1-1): DTAVSQTPKYLVTQMGNDKSIKCEQNLGHDTMYWYKQDSKKFLKIMFSYNNKELIINETVPNRFSPKSPDKAHLNLHINSLELGDSAVYFCASSPTANTEAFFGQGTRLTVV.

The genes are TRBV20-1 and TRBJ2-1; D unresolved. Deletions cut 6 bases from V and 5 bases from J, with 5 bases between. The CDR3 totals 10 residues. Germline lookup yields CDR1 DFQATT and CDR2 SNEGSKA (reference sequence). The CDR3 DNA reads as TGCAGTGCCCAAGACAATGAGCAGTTCTTC. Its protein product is CSAQDNEQFF.

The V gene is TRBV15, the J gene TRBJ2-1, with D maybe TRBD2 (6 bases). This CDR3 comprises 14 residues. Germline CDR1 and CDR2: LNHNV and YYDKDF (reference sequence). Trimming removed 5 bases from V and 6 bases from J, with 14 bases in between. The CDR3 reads CATSGREVGNEQFF. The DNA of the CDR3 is TGTGCCACCAGCGGTAGGGAGGTTGGCAATGAGCAGTTCTTC. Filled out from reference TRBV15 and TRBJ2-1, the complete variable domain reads DAMVIQNPRYQVTQFGKPVTLSCSQTLNHNVMYWYQQKSSQAPKLLFHYYDKDFNNEADTPDNFQSRRPNTSFCFLDIRSPGLGDTAMYLCATSGREVGNEQFFGPGTRLTVL.

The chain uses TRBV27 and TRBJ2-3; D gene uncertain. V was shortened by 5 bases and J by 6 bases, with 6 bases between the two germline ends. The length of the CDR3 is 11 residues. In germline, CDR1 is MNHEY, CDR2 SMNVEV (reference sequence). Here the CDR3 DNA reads TGTGCCAGCAGTCACCACGATACGCAGTATTTT. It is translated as CASSHHDTQYF.

The CDR3 region is CSIGRGTGMNTEAFF. CDR3 DNA sequence: TGCAGCATAGGGAGAGGCACAGGGATGAACACTGAAGCTTTCTTT. This chain uses TRBV29-1 with TRBJ1-1, with D possibly TRBD1 on 6 matching bases. V dropped 8 bases and J dropped 0 bases, with 19 bases sitting between them. CDR3 size: 15 residues. CDR1 and CDR2 from the germline V gene are SQVTM and ANQGSEA.

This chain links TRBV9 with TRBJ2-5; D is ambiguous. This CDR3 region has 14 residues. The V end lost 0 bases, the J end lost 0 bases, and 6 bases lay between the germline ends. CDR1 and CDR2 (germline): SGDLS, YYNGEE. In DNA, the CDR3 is TGTGCCAGCAGCGTAGGGACCGACCAAGAGACCCAGTACTTC. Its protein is CASSVGTDQETQYF. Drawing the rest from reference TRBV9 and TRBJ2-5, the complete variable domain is DSGVTQTPKHLITATGQRVTLRCSPRSGDLSVYWYQQSLDQGLQFLIQYYNGEERAKGNILERFSAQQFPDLHSELNLSSLELGDSALYFCASSVGTDQETQYFGPGTRLLVL.

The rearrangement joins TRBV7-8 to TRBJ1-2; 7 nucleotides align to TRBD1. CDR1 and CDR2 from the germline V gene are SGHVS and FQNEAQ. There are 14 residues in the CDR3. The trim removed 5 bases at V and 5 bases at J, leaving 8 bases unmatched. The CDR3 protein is CASSLGTARYGYTF. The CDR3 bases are TGTGCCAGCAGCCTAGGGACAGCGAGATATGGCTACACCTTC.

The CDR3 sequence is CSARDSRGPDYEQYF. DNA of the CDR3: TGCAGTGCTAGAGACTCACGCGGGCCTGACTACGAGCAGTACTTC. The rearrangement links TRBV20-1 to TRBJ2-7; TRBD2 might be the D (5 bases). The CDR3 covers 15 residues. From germline, CDR1 is DFQATT and CDR2 SNEGSKA (reference sequence). Trimming took off 0 bases at V and 3 bases at J, with 15 bases between the two ends.

CDR3 region: CSARKGLAHQQYF. Here the CDR3 DNA reads TGCAGTGCTAGAAAGGGACTAGCCCACCAGCAGTACTTC. The V call is TRBV20-1, the J call TRBJ2-7, with 9 bases identical to TRBD2. Trimming at V came to 2 bases and at J to 8 bases, leaving 7 bases not matched to a gene. CDR1 is DFQATT and CDR2 is SNEGSKA in the germline V gene (reference sequence). This CDR3 spans 13 amino acids.

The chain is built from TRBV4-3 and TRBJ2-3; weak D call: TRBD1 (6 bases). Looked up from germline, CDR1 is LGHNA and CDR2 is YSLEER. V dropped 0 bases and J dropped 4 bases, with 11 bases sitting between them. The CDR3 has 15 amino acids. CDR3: CASSQEGRGADTQYF. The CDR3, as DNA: TGCGCCAGCAGCCAAGAGGGCAGGGGTGCAGATACGCAGTATTTT.

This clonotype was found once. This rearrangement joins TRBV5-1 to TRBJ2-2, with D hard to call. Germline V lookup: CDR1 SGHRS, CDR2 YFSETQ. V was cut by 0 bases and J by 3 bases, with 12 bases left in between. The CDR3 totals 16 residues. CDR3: CASSLVARVDTGELFF. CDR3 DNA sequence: TGCGCCAGCAGCTTGGTGGCTCGGGTGGACACCGGGGAGCTGTTTTTT.

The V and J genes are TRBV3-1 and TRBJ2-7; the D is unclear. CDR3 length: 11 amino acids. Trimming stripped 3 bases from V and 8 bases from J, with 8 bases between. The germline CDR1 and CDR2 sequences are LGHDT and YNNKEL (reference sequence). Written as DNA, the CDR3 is TGTGCCAGCAGCCAGTCCAGCCAGCAGTACTTC. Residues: CASSQSSQQYF.

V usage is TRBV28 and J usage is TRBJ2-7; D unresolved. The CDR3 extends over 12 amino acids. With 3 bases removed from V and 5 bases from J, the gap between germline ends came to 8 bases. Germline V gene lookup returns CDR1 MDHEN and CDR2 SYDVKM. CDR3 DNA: TGTGCCAGCAGTTTTCTCCACCACGAGCAGTACTTC. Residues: CASSFLHHEQYF. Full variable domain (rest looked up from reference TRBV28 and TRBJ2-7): DVKVTQSSRYLVKRTGEKVFLECVQDMDHENMFWYRQDPGLGLRLIYFSYDVKMKEKGDIPEGYSVSREKKERFSLILESASTNQTSMYLCASSFLHHEQYFGPGTRLTVT.